This T cell receptor beta chain was recorded in a study of cytomegalovirus exposure and HLA in healthy donors. General study points: The study listed around 150 cytomegalovirus-associated TCR beta chains.

The CDR3 length is 15 residues. V dropped 3 bases and J dropped 3; count of bases not matched to a gene: 4. Per germline, CDR1 LNHDA and CDR2 SQIVND (reference sequence). PCR primers comprised 60 Vbeta and 13 Jbeta primers. Produced via immunoSEQ multiplex PCR; TCRdb's table is partial and in-frame only. The sample holds some 120,000 clones; 75% are singletons and the top ten take roughly 3%. Concerning this clone: What it recognizes is unknown.

This chain uses TRBV19 with TRBJ2-5; 10 bases line up with TRBD2. The receptor comes from a man aged 30 to 45 in good health and CMV-seronegative. Sample: PBMCs. The CDR3 region has the DNA TGTGCCAGTAGTATGGGGCTAGCGGGGGAAGAGACCCAGTACTTC. Its translation: CASSMGLAGEETQYF.